The entry that follows covers one T cell receptor beta chain sequence. This record belongs to a study of blood T cells in healthy people across ages. Primed by a sample-barcoded 5' primer and a J-beta primer mix, a second PCR proceeded for roughly 6 to 12 cycles. TCRdb itself ran the 5' RACE reads through MiXCR, one entry per CDR3 protein. The profile covers about 700,000 distinct CDR3 sequences, with roughly 30% appearing a single time and 15% to 17% taken by the ten largest. The TCR comes from a woman older than 75 in good health. Material for sequencing was blood.

The CDR3 here is CASSAILRRTDTQYF. CDR3 coding DNA: TGTGCCAGCAGTGCAATTCTCCGGAGAACAGATACGCAGTATTTT. The chain carries TRBV2 and TRBJ2-3; D uncertain. Trimming pared 4 bases from V and 3 bases from J, leaving 14 bases between. Looked up from germline, CDR1 is SNHLY and CDR2 is FYNNEI. This CDR3 region has 15 residues.